Shown below are 11 T cell receptor beta chains from a single sample sequenced in a study of regulatory T cells (dated by TCRdb to the late 2010s). The research as a whole found: Hydrophobic residues at CDR3 positions 6 and 7 were enriched in conventional CD4+ T cells from CD3G-deficient patients, which suggests more self-reactive specificities.

To prepare the library, the immunoSEQ multiplex PCR assay was applied. For the multiplex PCR, 52 forward TRBV primers and 13 reverse TRBJ primers were used, and amplification bias was corrected with both assay-based and computational methods. The clones in this table, taken by TCRdb from immuneACCESS, are in-frame only. Not every clone is retained; where verified, under half of the shortfall comes from an unresolved V gene, and the cause of the rest is unknown. The sample has tens of thousands of clones on record, 85% to 95% of them singletons. The ten largest clonotypes hold roughly 1.4% of the sample. Antigens for these TCRs are unknown. Sequencing used conventional CD4+ T cells sorted from blood. These receptors were taken from a person aged 18 to 30 with CD3G deficiency.

This clone was seen just once. V is TRBV6-1 and J is TRBJ2-5; 7 bases are shared with TRBD1. The end of the DNA is better explained by TRBJ2-7, so the J call may be wrong. Germline-derived CDR1 and CDR2 are MNHNS and SASEGT. The CDR3 is made up of 15 amino acids. The CDR3 DNA reads TGTGCCAGCAGTCCCCGACAGGGTGGGCACTACGAGCAGTACTTC. Protein: CASSPRQGGHYEQYF.

The CDR3 protein is CASSLAALNYGYTF. For the CDR3, the DNA is TGTGCCAGCAGTTTGGCAGCCCTTAACTATGGCTACACCTTC. The chain has TRBV28 and TRBJ1-2; D call uncertain. This CDR3 is built from 14 residues. Trimming took 3 bases from V and 1 from J, leaving 9 bases between them. Germline CDR1 reads MDHEN; CDR2 reads SYDVKM.

The rearrangement links TRBV6-1 to TRBJ1-3; 7 nucleotides agree with TRBD1. The CDR3 sequence is 14 residues long. Germline trimming cut 6 bases from V and 0 bases from J; bases unmatched to any gene: 2. CDR1 and CDR2 (germline): MNHNS, SASEGT. For the CDR3, the DNA is TGTGCCAGCAGGGCAGGGGGCTCTGGAAACACCATATATTTT. It specifies CASRAGGSGNTIYF.

This chain links TRBV7-8 with TRBJ2-2; D might be TRBD1 (6 bases). V was cut by 4 bases and J by 2 bases, with 11 bases left in between. Germline CDR1 and CDR2: SGHVS and FQNEAQ. The CDR3 sequence is 15 residues long. This CDR3 reads CASSSHRVNTGELFF. DNA for the CDR3: TGTGCCAGCAGCTCCCACAGGGTTAACACCGGGGAGCTGTTTTTT.

This chain connects TRBV10-1 to TRBJ2-7; D uncertain. Trimming pared 4 bases from V and 3 bases from J, leaving 16 bases between. Per the germline V gene, CDR1 is WNHNN and CDR2 is SYGVQD (reference sequence). The CDR3 contains 15 residues. The CDR3 coding sequence is TGCGCCAGCAGTGGCGGTGTAAGACTCCACTACGAGCAGTACGTC. As protein: CASSGGVRLHYEQYV.

This chain joins TRBV7-2 and TRBJ2-7; D may be TRBD1 (6 bases). Looked up from germline, CDR1 is SGHTA and CDR2 is FQGNSA. This CDR3 is built from 14 residues. V lost 1 base and J 2 bases, leaving 9 bases between the germline ends. The CDR3 loop is CASSLEQGTYEQYF. The CDR3 DNA follows: TGTGCCAGCAGCTTAGAGCAGGGGACCTACGAGCAGTACTTC. The full variable domain, completed using reference TRBV7-2 and TRBJ2-7, is GAGVSQSPSNKVTEKGKDVELRCDPISGHTALYWYRQSLGQGLEFLIYFQGNSAPDKSGLPSDRFSAERTGGSVSTLTIQRTQQEDSAVYLCASSLEQGTYEQYFGPGTRLTVT.

The V and J genes are TRBV7-6 and TRBJ2-3, with TRBD1 as a possible D gene (6 bases). Per the germline V gene, CDR1 is SGHVS and CDR2 is FNYEAQ. The CDR3 is 16 amino acids. V lost 4 bases and J 4 bases, leaving 18 bases between the germline ends. The CDR3 bases are TGTGCCAGCAGCTCCTACATCAAAACAGGGCCAGATACGCAGTATTTT. It is translated as CASSSYIKTGPDTQYF.

This clone was seen a few times. This chain uses TRBV2 with TRBJ2-7; TRBD1 agrees at 7 bases. CDR1 is SNHLY and CDR2 is FYNNEI in the germline V gene. This CDR3 comprises 15 residues. V shed 1 base and J 0 bases; nucleotides not matched to a gene: 3. CDR3 coding DNA: TGTGCCAGCAGTGAAGGGGGGACAGTCTCCTACGAGCAGTACTTC. Amino acids: CASSEGGTVSYEQYF.

The chain joins TRBV5-4 to TRBJ1-3; D might be TRBD1 (5 bases). Germline loops: CDR1 SGHNT, CDR2 YYREEE (reference sequence). Trimming shortened V by 4 bases and J by 0 bases, and 11 bases separated the two germline ends. This CDR3 comprises 15 residues. The CDR3 bases are TGTGCCAGCAGCCCAAATAGGGGCTCTGGAAACACCATATATTTT. Its translation is CASSPNRGSGNTIYF.

The table lists this clone with a count of one. This chain links TRBV2 with TRBJ1-2; D is possibly TRBD1 (5 bases). V was clipped by 6 bases and J by 8 bases, with 16 bases between them. Germline-derived CDR1 and CDR2 are SNHLY and FYNNEI. The CDR3 covers 13 residues. The CDR3 reads CASRMGRERGYTF. The CDR3 coding sequence is TGTGCCAGCAGGATGGGCAGGGAGCGGGGCTACACCTTC. Full variable domain (missing parts from reference TRBV2 and TRBJ1-2): EPEVTQTPSHQVTQMGQEVILRCVPISNHLYFYWYRQILGQKVEFLVSFYNNEISEKSEIFDDQFSVERPDGSNFTLKIRSTKLEDSAMYFCASRMGRERGYTFGSGTRLTVV.

This clone was recorded only once. J is TRBJ2-3 and V is TRBV7-8, with 12 bases that match TRBD2. This CDR3 has 15 amino acids. The V gene's germline CDR1 is SGHVS and CDR2 FQNEAQ. The V and J ends lost 2 bases and 8 bases, in that order; junction bases with no gene match: 5. The CDR3 nucleotides are TGTGCCAGCAGCTTACTAGCGGGAGGGCAGGGTACGCAGTATTTT. This translates into CASSLLAGGQGTQYF.